The T cell receptor (beta chain) described here comes from a study of cytomegalovirus exposure and HLA in healthy donors. Study-level results: For most TCR sequences rarity was the rule, although some public TCRs occurred in many donors. The investigators catalogued some 150 TCR beta chains as cytomegalovirus-associated.

Clones were read by immunoSEQ multiplex PCR, and TCRdb kept only the in-frame ones, dropping some. This sample has 190,000 or so clones, with about 80% found just once. The CDR3 length is 15 residues. V was pared by 11 bases and J by 2 bases, with 13 bases of the junction left unmatched. Germline V lookup: CDR1 SEHNR, CDR2 FQNEAQ (reference sequence). For this clone: What it recognizes is unknown.

The specimen sequenced was PBMCs. The rearrangement joins TRBV7-9 to TRBJ2-5; 8 bases line up with TRBD1. The receptor's source is a woman aged 18-29 years in good health and CMV-seropositive. Here the CDR3 DNA reads TGTGCCGGCTCCACCAGGGGGCGACATCAAGAGACCCAGTACTTC. Amino acids: CAGSTRGRHQETQYF.